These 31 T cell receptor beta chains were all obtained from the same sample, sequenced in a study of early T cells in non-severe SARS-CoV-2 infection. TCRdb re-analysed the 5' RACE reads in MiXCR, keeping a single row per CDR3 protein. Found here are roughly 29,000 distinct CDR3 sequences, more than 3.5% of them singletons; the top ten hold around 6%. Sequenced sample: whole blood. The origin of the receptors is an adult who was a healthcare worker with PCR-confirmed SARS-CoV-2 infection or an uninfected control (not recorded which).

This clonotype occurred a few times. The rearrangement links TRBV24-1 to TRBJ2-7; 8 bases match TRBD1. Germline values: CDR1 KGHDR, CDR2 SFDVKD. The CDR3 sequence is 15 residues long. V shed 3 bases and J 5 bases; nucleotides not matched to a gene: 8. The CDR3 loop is CATSDPSDRGDEQYF. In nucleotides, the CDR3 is TGTGCCACCAGTGATCCTTCCGACAGGGGTGACGAGCAGTACTTC.

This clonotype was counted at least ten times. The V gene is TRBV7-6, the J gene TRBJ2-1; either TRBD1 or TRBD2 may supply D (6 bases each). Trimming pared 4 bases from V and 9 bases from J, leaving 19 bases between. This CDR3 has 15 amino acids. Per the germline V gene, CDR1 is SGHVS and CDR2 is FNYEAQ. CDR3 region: CASSSVRGEVAEQFF. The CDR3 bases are TGTGCCAGCAGCTCAGTGAGGGGGGAGGTAGCTGAGCAGTTCTTC.

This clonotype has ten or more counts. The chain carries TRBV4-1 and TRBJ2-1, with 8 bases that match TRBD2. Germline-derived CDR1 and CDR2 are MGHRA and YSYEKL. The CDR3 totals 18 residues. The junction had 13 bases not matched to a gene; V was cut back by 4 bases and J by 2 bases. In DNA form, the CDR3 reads TGCGCCAGCAGCCCCTCCTCGAGCGGGAGAGCGGCCTACAATGAGCAGTTCTTC. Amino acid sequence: CASSPSSSGRAAYNEQFF.

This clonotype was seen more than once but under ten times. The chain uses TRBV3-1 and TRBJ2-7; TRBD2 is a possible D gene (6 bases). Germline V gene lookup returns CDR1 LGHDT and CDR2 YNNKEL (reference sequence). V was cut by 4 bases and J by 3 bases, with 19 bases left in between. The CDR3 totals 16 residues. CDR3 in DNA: TGTGCCAGCAGCCCCCCCTCAATGGGAGGCCTCTACGAGCAGTACTTC. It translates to CASSPPSMGGLYEQYF.

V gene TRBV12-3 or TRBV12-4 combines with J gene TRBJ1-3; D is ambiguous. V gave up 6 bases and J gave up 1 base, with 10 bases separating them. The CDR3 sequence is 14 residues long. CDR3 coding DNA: TGTGCCAGCAGCCCCAGGTTTTCTGGAAACACCATATATTTT. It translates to CASSPRFSGNTIYF.

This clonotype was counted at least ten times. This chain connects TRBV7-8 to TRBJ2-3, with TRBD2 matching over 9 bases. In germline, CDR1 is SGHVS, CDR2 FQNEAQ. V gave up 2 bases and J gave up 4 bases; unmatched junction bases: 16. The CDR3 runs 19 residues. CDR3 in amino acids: CASSLSSGWREGWSDTQYF. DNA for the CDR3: TGTGCCAGCAGCTTAAGTTCCGGGTGGCGGGAGGGTTGGTCAGATACGCAGTATTTT.

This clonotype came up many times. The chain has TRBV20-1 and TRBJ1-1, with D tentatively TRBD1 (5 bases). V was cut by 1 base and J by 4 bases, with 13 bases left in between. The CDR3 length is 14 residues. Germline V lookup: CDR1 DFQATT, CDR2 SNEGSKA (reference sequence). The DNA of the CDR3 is TGCAGTGCTAGAGTCCCGGGGCGGACCACTGAAGCTTTCTTT. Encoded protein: CSARVPGRTTEAFF.

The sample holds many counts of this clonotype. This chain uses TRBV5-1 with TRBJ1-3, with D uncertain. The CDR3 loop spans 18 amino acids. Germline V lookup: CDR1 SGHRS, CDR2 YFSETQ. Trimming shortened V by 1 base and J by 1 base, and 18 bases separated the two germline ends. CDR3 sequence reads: CASSLWESRASSGNTIYF. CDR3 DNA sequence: TGCGCCAGCAGCTTGTGGGAATCGAGGGCGTCATCTGGAAACACCATATATTTT.

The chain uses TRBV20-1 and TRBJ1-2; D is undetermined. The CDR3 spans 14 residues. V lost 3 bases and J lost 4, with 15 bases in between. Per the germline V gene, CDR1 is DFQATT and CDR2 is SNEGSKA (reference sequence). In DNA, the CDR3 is TGCAGTGCTAGTCCCGGGCTTGGGTTCTATGGCTACACCTTC. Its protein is CSASPGLGFYGYTF.

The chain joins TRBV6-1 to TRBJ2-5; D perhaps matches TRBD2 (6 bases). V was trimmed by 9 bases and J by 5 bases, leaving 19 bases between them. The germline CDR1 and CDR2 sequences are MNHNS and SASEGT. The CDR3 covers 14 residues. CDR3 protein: CASSRDPGGETQYF. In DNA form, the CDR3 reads TGTGCCAGTTCCCGGGACCCCGGAGGGGAGACCCAGTACTTC.

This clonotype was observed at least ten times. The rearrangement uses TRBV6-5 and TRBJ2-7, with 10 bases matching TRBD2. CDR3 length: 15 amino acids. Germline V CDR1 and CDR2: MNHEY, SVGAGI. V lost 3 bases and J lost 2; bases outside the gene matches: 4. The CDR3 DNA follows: TGTGCCAGCAGTTATAGGCTAGCGGGGGCCTACGAGCAGTACTTC. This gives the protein CASSYRLAGAYEQYF.

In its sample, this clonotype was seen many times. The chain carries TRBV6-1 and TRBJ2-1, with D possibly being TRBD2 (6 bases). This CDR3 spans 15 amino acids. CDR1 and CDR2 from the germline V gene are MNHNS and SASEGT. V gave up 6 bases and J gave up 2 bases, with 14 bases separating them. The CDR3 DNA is TGTGCCAGCAGATGGGGAGGAACTACCTACAATGAGCAGTTCTTC. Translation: CASRWGGTTYNEQFF.

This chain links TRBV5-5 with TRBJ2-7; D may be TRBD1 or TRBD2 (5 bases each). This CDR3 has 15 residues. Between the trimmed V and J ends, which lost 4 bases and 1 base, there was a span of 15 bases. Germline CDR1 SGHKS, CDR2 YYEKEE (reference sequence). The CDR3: CASSPGTEPSYEQYF. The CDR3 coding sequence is TGTGCCAGCAGCCCCGGGACGGAGCCTTCCTACGAGCAGTACTTC.

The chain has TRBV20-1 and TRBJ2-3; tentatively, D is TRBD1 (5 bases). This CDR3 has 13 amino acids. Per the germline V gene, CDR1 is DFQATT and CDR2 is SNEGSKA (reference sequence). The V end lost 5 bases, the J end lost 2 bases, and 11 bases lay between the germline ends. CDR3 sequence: CSALAGHTDTQYF. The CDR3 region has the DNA TGCAGTGCTTTGGCAGGGCACACAGATACGCAGTATTTT.

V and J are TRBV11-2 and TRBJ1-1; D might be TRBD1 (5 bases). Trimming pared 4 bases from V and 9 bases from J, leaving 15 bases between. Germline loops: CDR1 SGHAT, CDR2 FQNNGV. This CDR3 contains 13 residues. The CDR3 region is CASSYRPVGQAFF. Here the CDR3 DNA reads TGTGCCAGCAGCTATCGGCCAGTGGGGCAAGCTTTCTTT.

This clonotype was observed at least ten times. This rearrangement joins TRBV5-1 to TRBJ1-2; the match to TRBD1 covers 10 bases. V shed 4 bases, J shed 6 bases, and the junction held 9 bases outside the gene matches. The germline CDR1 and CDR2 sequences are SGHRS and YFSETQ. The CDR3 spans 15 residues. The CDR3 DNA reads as TGCGCCAGCAGCACTGGACAGGGGGGGCCCGATGGCTACACCTTC. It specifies CASSTGQGGPDGYTF.

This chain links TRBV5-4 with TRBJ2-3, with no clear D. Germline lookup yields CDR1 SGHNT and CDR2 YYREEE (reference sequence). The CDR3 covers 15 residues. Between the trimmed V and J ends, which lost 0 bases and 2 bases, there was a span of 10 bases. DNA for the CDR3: TGTGCCAGCAGCTTGGTCGTGGGCCTCACAGATACGCAGTATTTT. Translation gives CASSLVVGLTDTQYF.

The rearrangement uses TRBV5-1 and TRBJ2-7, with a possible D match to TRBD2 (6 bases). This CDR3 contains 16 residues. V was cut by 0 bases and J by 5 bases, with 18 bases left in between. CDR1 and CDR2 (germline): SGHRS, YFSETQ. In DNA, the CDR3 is TGCGCCAGCAGCTTGGGAGCGAGGCGGGGATTCAACGAGCAGTACTTC. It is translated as CASSLGARRGFNEQYF.

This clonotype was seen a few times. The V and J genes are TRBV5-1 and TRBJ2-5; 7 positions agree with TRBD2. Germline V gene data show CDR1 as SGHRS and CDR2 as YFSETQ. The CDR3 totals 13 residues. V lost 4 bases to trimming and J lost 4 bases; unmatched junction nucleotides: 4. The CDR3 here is CASSREVAETQYF. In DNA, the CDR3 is TGCGCCAGCAGCCGGGAGGTCGCAGAGACCCAGTACTTC.

The CDR3 here is CASSFTTSLTARETQYF. The CDR3 coding sequence is TGCGCCAGCAGCTTCACCACTAGCCTTACGGCTAGAGAGACCCAGTACTTC. The rearrangement uses TRBV5-1 and TRBJ2-5, with D possibly being TRBD2 (6 bases). The CDR3 is 17 residues long. Deletions cut 2 bases from V and 4 bases from J, with 21 bases between. The germline CDR1 and CDR2 sequences are SGHRS and YFSETQ.

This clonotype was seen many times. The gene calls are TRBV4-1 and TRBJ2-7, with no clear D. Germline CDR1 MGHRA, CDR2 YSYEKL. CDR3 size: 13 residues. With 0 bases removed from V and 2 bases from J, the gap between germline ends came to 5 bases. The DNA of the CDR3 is TGCGCCAGCAGCCAAGATCGGCCCTACGAGCAGTACTTC. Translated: CASSQDRPYEQYF.

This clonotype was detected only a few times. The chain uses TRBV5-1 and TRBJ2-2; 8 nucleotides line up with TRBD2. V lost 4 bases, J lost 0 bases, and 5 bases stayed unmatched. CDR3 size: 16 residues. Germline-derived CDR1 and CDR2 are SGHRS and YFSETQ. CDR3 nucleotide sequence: TGCGCCAGCAGCCGTATAGCGGGATCGAACACCGGGGAGCTGTTTTTT. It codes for CASSRIAGSNTGELFF. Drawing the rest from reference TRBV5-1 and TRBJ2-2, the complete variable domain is KAGVTQTPRYLIKTRGQQVTLSCSPISGHRSVSWYQQTPGQGLQFLFEYFSETQRNKGNFPGRFSGRQFSNSRSEMNVSTLELGDSALYLCASSRIAGSNTGELFFGEGSRLTVL.

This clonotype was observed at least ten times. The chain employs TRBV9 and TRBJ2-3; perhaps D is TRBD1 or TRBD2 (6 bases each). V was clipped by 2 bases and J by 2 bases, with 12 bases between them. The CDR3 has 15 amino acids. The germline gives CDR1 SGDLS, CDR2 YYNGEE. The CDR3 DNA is TGTGCCAGCAGCGTCGGGGGCGGAAACACAGATACGCAGTATTTT. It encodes CASSVGGGNTDTQYF. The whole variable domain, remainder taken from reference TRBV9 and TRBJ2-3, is DSGVTQTPKHLITATGQRVTLRCSPRSGDLSVYWYQQSLDQGLQFLIQYYNGEERAKGNILERFSAQQFPDLHSELNLSSLELGDSALYFCASSVGGGNTDTQYFGPGTRLTVL.

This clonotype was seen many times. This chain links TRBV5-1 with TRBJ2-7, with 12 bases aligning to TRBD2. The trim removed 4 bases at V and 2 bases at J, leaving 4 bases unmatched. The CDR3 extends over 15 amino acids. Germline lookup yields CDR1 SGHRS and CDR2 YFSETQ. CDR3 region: CASSPRLAGAYEQYF. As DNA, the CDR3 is TGCGCCAGCAGCCCCAGACTAGCGGGGGCCTACGAGCAGTACTTC.

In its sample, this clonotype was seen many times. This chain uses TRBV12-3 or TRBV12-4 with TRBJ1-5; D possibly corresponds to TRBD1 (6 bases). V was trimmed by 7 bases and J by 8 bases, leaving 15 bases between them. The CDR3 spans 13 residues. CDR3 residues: CASIMDSFKPQHF. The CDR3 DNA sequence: TGTGCCAGCATCATGGACAGCTTCAAGCCCCAGCATTTT.

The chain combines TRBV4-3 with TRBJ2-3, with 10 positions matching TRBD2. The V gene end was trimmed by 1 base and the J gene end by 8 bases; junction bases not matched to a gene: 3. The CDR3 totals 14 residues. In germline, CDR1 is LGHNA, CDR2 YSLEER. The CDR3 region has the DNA TGCGCCAGCAGCCAAGGGACTAGCGGTTTTACGCAGTATTTT. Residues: CASSQGTSGFTQYF.

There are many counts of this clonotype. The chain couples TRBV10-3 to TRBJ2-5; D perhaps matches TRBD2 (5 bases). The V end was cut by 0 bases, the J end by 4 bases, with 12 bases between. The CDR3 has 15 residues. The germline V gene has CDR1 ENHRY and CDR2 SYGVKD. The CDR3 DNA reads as TGTGCCATCAGTGAGTCGGCGGACTCTTCAGAGACCCAGTACTTC. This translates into CAISESADSSETQYF.

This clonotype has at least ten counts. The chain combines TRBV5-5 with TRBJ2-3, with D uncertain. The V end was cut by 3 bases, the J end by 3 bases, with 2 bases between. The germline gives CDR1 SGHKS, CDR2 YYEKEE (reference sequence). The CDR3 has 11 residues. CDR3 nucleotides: TGTGCCAGCAGCTGGACAGATACGCAGTATTTT. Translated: CASSWTDTQYF.

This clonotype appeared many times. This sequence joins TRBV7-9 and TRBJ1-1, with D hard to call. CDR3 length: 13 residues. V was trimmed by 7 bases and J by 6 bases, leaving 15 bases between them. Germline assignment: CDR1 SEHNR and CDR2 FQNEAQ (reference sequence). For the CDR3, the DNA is TGTGCCAGCACCCCTTCCTCTGCTCCTGAAGCTTTCTTT. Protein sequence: CASTPSSAPEAFF.

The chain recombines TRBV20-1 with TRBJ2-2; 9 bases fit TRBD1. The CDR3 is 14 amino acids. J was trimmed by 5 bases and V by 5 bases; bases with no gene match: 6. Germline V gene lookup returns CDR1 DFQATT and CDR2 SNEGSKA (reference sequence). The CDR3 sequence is CSADRGEATGELFF. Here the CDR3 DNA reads TGCAGTGCTGACAGGGGGGAAGCAACCGGGGAGCTGTTTTTT.

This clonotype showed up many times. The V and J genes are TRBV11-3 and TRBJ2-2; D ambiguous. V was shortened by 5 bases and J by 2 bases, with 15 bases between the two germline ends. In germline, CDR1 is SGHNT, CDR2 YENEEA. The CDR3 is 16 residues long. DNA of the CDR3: TGTGCCAGCAGCCTTTTGGGAATTTTAAACACCGGGGAGCTGTTTTTT. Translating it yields CASSLLGILNTGELFF.